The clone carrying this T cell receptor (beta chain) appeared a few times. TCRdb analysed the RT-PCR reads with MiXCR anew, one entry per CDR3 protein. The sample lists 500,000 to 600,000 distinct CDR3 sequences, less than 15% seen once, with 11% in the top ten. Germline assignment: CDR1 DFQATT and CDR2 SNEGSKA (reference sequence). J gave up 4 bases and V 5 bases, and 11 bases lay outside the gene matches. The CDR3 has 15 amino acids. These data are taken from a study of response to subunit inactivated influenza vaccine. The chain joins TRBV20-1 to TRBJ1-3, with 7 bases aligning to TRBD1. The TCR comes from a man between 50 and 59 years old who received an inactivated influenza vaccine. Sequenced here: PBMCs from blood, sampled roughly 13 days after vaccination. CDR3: CSAGGGGDRGNTIYF. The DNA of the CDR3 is TGCAGTGCTGGGGGAGGTGGGGACAGAGGAAACACCATATATTTT.